This is a list of T cell receptor beta chains from one sample in a study of blood T cell repertoires in COVID-19. The data were produced by immunoSEQ multiplex PCR, yet TCRdb's version contains in-frame clones alone and is incomplete. The top ten clones hold roughly 2.7% of a sample with over 120,000 clones, roughly 85% of them seen once. Sequenced sample: peripheral blood. These receptors originate from a human donor with acute or convalescent COVID-19. The donor label of this sample is uncertain. CDR3s include the opening cysteine and the closing phenylalanine or tryptophan. D genes are given only for firm matches. Some rows have no size entry. The others give once, few or many, or a class for an expanded clone.

TRBJ2-1	17	NA	NA	TRBV6-1	TGTGCCAGCAGTGAAGGTGATATATGGACTCGGGATGGTGAGCAGTTCTTC	CASSEGDIWTRDGEQFF
TRBJ1-6	14	NA	NA	TRBV7-9	TGTGCCAGCAGACCCGACACCAGTAATTCACCCCTCCACTTT	CASRPDTSNSPLHF
TRBJ1-3	14	TRBD1	NA	TRBV19	TGTGCCAGTGAACAGGGGAGCTCTGGAAACACCATATATTTT	CASEQGSSGNTIYF
TRBJ2-5	15	NA	NA	TRBV2	TGTGCCAGCCTAAAACAGGGTTTGACACGGGAGACCCAGTACTTC	CASLKQGLTRETQYF
TRBJ1-2	15	TRBD1	NA	TRBV6-5	TGTGCCAGCAGTTACACTTCCGGGACAGGGGACGGCTACACCTTC	CASSYTSGTGDGYTF
TRBJ2-3	15	TRBD1	NA	TRBV3-1/TRBV3-2	TGTGCCAGCAGCCGGCGGACAGGGACGGCAGATACGCAGTATTTT	CASSRRTGTADTQYF
TRBJ2-6	16	NA	NA	TRBV4-2	TGTGCCAGCAGCCAAACCCGGAGCGATGGGGCCAACGTCCTGACTTTC	CASSQTRSDGANVLTF
TRBJ2-7	12	NA	NA	TRBV19	TGTGCCAGTAGTATGAGGACAGACGAGCAGTACTTC	CASSMRTDEQYF
TRBJ1-2	13	TRBD1	NA	TRBV29-1	TGCAGCGTCCGTTACAGGGGGGACTATGGCTACACCTTC	CSVRYRGDYGYTF
TRBJ1-3	14	NA	once	TRBV10-1	TGCGCCAGCAGTCGGACACCCTACGGAAACACCATATATTTT	CASSRTPYGNTIYF
TRBJ2-4	13	NA	NA	TRBV7-2	TGTGCCAGCAGCGATAAAGGGGGGGACATTCAGTACTTC	CASSDKGGDIQYF
TRBJ2-5	13	NA	NA	TRBV19	TGTGCCAGTACCGAGGACTCTGGAGAGACCCAGTACTTC	CASTEDSGETQYF
TRBJ2-3	15	TRBD2	NA	TRBV5-1	TGCGCCAGCAGCTTTACTAGCGGGGCCACAGATACGCAGTATTTT	CASSFTSGATDTQYF
TRBJ1-2	14	TRBD1	NA	TRBV28	TGTGCCAGCAGTCTCCAGACAGGGGCTAACGGCTACACCTTC	CASSLQTGANGYTF
TRBJ2-1	14	NA	NA	TRBV7-9	TGTGCCAGCAGCTTAGCTTCTCTAGTCAATGAGCAGTTCTTC	CASSLASLVNEQFF
TRBJ2-2	11	NA	NA	TRBV11-2	TGTGCCAGCAGCCTAACCGGGGAGCTGTTTTTT	CASSLTGELFF
TRBJ1-2	13	NA	NA	TRBV28	TGTGCCAGCACCATGGGGAGTAACTATGGCTACACCTTC	CASTMGSNYGYTF
TRBJ1-4	14	NA	once	TRBV5-1	TGCGCCAGCAGCTCCGGGGGGATGGACGAAAAACTGTTTTTT	CASSSGGMDEKLFF
TRBJ1-2	13	NA	NA	TRBV25-1	TGTGCCAGCAAGGGCAGGGACACGGGGGGCTACACCTTC	CASKGRDTGGYTF
TRBJ2-7	14	NA	NA	TRBV6-5	TGTGCCAGCAGTTACTCGCGCGGGATCGACGAGCAGTACTTC	CASSYSRGIDEQYF
TRBJ1-1	12	TRBD1	NA	TRBV11-2	TGTGCCAGCAGCTTGGGACAGGGAGAAGCTTTCTTT	CASSLGQGEAFF
TRBJ2-7	12	NA	NA	TRBV12-3/TRBV12-4	TGTGCCAGCAGTTCTGGAGGGCCCGAGCAGTACTTC	CASSSGGPEQYF
TRBJ1-5	14	NA	NA	TRBV2	TGTGCCAGCAGTCTCGAACAGAGCAATCAGCCCCAGCATTTT	CASSLEQSNQPQHF
TRBJ1-3	15	NA	NA	TRBV19	TGTGCCAGTAGTGGTGGAGCAGGGTCCGGAAACACCATATATTTT	CASSGGAGSGNTIYF
TRBJ1-5	15	NA	NA	TRBV7-6	TGTGCCAGCAGCTTGACTGGGGGCACGGATCAGCCCCAGCATTTT	CASSLTGGTDQPQHF
TRBJ1-2	13	NA	NA	TRBV19	TGTGCCAGTAGTAAAGGACAGTACTATGGCTACACCTTC	CASSKGQYYGYTF
TRBJ2-1	14	TRBD1	NA	TRBV6-5	TGTGCCAGCACCGAGGGGACAGGGGTTAATGAGCAGTTCTTC	CASTEGTGVNEQFF
TRBJ2-1	15	NA	NA	TRBV6-5	TGTGCCAGCAGTTCAACAGGTAACGCCTACAATGAGCAGTTCTTC	CASSSTGNAYNEQFF
TRBJ2-7	17	NA	NA	TRBV19	TGTGCCAGTAACCCAGATGGTCGACAGGGAGGAAGCCACGAGCAGTACTTC	CASNPDGRQGGSHEQYF
TRBJ2-4	15	NA	NA	TRBV29-1	TGCAGCGTTGCGGTGGGGCTGTCAGCCAAAAACATTCAGTACTTC	CSVAVGLSAKNIQYF
TRBJ2-2	16	NA	NA	TRBV9	TGTGCCAGCAGCCCAGACAACTTCGCGAACACCGGGGAGCTGTTTTTT	CASSPDNFANTGELFF
TRBJ1-1	12	NA	NA	TRBV28	TGTGCCAGCAGGTACAGTGACACTGAAGCTTTCTTT	CASRYSDTEAFF
TRBJ1-1	14	TRBD1	NA	TRBV9	TGTGCCAGCAGCGTAGCTACAGGGGCCCGTGGGGCTTTCTTT	CASSVATGARGAFF
TRBJ2-1	15	NA	NA	TRBV7-7	TGTGCTAGCAGCGGTCAGCGGGTGTCCTACAATGAGCAGTTCTTC	CASSGQRVSYNEQFF
TRBJ1-2	13	NA	NA	TRBV28	TGTGCCAGCGGTAAGGACAGCCGCTATGGCTACACCTTC	CASGKDSRYGYTF
TRBJ1-1	16	NA	NA	TRBV4-3	TGCGCCAGCAGCCAAGACTCCCTAGGACAGTCGCGTGAAGCTTTCTTT	CASSQDSLGQSREAFF
TRBJ2-1	13	NA	NA	TRBV28	TGTGCCAGCAGCGACGGACACTACAATGAGCAGTTCTTC	CASSDGHYNEQFF